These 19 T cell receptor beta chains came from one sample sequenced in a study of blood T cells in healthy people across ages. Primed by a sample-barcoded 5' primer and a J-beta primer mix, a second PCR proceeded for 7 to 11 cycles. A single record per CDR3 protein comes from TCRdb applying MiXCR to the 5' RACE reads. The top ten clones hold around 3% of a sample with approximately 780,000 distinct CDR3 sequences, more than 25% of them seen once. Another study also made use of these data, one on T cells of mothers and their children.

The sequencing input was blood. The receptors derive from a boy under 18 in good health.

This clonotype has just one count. CDR3 in amino acids: CASSQQTSGGDEQFF. The CDR3 DNA reads as TGTGCCAGCAGCCAACAGACTAGCGGGGGGGATGAGCAGTTCTTC. This sequence joins TRBV3-1 and TRBJ2-5; TRBD2 matches 14 bases. The DNA end is more similar to TRBJ2-1, so the J call may be wrong. This CDR3 is 15 amino acids long. The germline CDR1 and CDR2 sequences are LGHDT and YNNKEL (reference sequence).

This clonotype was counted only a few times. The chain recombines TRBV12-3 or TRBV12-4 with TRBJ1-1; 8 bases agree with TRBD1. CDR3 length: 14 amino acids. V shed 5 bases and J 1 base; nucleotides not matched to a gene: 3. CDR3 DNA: TGTGCCAGCAGTCCGGACAGGGAGAACACTGAAGCTTTCTTT. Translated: CASSPDRENTEAFF.

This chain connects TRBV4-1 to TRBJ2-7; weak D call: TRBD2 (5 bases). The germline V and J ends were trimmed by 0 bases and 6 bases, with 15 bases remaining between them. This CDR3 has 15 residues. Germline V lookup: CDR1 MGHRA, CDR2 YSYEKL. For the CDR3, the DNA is TGCGCCAGCAGCCAAGATGAGGGATTCCCTGGCGAGCAGTACTTC. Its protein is CASSQDEGFPGEQYF.

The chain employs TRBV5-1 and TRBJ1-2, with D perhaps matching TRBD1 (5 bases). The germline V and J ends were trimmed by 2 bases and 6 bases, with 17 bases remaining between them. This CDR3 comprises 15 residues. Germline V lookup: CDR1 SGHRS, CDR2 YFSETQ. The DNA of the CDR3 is TGCGCCAGCAGCTTACTACTAGGGGAAGGGGATGGCTACACCTTC. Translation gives CASSLLLGEGDGYTF.

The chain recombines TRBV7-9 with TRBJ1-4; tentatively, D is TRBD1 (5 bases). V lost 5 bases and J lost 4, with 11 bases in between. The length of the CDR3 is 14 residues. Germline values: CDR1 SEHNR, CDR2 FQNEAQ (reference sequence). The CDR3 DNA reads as TGTGCCAGCAGCCCGACAGAAAATAATGAAAAACTGTTTTTT. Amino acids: CASSPTENNEKLFF.

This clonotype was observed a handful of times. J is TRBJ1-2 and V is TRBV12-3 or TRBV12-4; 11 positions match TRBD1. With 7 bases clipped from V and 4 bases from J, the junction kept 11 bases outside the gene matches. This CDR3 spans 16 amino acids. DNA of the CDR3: TGTGCCAGCACCTCACAGGACAGGGGGCCTGGCTATGGCTACACCTTC. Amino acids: CASTSQDRGPGYGYTF.

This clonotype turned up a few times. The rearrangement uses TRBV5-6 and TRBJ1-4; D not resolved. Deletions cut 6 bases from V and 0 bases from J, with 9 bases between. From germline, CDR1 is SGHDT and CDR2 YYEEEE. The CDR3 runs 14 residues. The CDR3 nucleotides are TGTGCCAGCACCGCGGGGACAACTAATGAAAAACTGTTTTTT. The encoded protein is CASTAGTTNEKLFF.

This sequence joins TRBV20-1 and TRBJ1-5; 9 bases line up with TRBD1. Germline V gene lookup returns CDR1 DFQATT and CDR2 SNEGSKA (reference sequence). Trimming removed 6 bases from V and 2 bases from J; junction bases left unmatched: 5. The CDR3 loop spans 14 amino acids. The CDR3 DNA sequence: TGCAGTGCCGATACAGGGGGCGGCAATCAGCCCCAGCATTTT. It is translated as CSADTGGGNQPQHF.

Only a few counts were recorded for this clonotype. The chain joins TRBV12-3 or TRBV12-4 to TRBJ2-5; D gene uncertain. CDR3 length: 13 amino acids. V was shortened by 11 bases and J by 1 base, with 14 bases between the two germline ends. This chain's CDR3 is CAGTLTFQETQYF. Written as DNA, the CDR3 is TGTGCCGGCACCCTGACATTCCAAGAGACCCAGTACTTC.

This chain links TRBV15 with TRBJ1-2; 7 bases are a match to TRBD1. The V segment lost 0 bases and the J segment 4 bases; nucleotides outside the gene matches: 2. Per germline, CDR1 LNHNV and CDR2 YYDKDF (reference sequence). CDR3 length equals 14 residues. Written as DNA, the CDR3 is TGTGCCACCAGCAGAGACAGACAGGGCTATGGCTACACCTTC. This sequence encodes CATSRDRQGYGYTF. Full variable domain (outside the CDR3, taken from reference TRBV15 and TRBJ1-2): DAMVIQNPRYQVTQFGKPVTLSCSQTLNHNVMYWYQQKSSQAPKLLFHYYDKDFNNEADTPDNFQSRRPNTSFCFLDIRSPGLGDTAMYLCATSRDRQGYGYTFGSGTRLTVV.

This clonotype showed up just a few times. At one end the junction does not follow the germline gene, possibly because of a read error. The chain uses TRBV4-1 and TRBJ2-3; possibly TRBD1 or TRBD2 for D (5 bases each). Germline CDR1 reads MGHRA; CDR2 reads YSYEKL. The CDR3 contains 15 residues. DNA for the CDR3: TGCGCCAGCAGCCAAGATCCGGGGACCACAGGTACGCAGTATTTT. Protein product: CASSQDPGTTGTQYF.

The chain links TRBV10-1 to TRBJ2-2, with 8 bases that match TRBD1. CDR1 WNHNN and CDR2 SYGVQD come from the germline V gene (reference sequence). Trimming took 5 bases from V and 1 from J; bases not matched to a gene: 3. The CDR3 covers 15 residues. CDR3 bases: TGCGCCAGCAGTTCGACAGGGGAGAACACCGGGGAGCTGTTTTTT. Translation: CASSSTGENTGELFF.

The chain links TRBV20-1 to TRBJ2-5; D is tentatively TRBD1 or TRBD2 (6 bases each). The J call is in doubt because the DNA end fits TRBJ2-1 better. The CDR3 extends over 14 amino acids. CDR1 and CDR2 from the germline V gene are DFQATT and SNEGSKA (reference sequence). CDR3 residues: CSAPPRGANNEQFF. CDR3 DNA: TGCAGTGCTCCCCCGAGGGGGGCGAACAATGAGCAGTTCTTC.

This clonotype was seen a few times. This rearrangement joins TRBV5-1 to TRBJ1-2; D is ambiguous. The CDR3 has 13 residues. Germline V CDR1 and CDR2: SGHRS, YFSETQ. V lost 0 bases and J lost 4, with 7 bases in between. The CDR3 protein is CASSLAGFYGYTF. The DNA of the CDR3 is TGCGCCAGCAGCTTGGCAGGATTCTATGGCTACACCTTC. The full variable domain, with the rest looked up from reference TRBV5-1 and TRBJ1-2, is KAGVTQTPRYLIKTRGQQVTLSCSPISGHRSVSWYQQTPGQGLQFLFEYFSETQRNKGNFPGRFSGRQFSNSRSEMNVSTLELGDSALYLCASSLAGFYGYTFGSGTRLTVV.

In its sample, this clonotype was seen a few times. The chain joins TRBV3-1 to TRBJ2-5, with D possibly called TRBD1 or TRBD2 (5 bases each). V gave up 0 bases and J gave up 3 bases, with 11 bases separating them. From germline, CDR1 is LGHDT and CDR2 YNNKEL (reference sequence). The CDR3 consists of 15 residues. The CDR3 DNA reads TGTGCCAGCAGCCAAGATTTCAGGGACGAAGAGACCCAGTACTTC. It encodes CASSQDFRDEETQYF.

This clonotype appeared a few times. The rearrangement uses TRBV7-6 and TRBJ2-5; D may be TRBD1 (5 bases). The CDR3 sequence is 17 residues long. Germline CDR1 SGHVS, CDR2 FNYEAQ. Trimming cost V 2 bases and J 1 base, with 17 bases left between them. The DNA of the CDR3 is TGTGCCAGCAGCTTACGAGGCAGGGTGAGGACCCAAGAGACCCAGTACTTC. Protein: CASSLRGRVRTQETQYF.

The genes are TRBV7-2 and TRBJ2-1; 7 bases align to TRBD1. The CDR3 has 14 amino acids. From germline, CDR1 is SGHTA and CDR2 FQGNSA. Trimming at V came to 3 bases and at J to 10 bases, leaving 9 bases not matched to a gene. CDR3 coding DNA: TGTGCCAGCAGCTTGGGACAGCAGGCGGGCGAGCAGTTCTTC. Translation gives CASSLGQQAGEQFF.

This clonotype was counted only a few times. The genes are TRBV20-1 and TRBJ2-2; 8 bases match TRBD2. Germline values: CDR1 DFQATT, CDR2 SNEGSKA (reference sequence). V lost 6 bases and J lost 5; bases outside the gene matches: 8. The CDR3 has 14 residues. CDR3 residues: CSATGGLRTGELFF. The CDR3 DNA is TGCAGTGCCACGGGGGGGCTGCGGACCGGGGAGCTGTTTTTT.

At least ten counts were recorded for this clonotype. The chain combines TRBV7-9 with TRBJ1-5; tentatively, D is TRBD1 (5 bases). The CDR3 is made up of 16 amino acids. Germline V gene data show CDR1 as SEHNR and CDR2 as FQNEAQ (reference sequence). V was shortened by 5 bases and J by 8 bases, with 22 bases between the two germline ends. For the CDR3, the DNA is TGTGCCAGCAGCCGGGGTGGGGCTGGGATGTTTGAGCCCCAGCATTTT. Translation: CASSRGGAGMFEPQHF.